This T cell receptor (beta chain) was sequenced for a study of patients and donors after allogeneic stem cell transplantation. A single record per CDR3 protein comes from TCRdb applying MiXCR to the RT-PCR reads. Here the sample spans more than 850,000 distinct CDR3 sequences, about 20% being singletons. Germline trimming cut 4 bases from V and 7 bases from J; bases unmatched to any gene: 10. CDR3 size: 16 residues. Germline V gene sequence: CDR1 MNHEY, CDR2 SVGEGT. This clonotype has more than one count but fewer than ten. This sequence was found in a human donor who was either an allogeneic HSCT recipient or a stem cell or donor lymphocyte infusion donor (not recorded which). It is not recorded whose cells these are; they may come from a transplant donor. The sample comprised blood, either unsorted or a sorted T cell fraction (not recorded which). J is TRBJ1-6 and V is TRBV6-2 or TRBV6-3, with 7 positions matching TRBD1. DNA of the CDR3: TGTGCCAGCAGTTCCACCCAGACAGGGAGGAATTCACCCCTCCACTTT. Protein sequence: CASSSTQTGRNSPLHF.